Each of the 18 T cell receptor beta chains below was sequenced from the same sample in a study of long-term antiretroviral therapy in people with HIV. At the survey level, the v3.0 immunoSEQ assay was run. Only in-frame clones appear in the TCRdb table, and some are missing; sequencing was by immunoSEQ multiplex PCR. The sample comprises approximately 22,000 clones, 80% to 90% of which are singletons, and 3% to 3.5% rests with the top ten. The material was unsorted PBMCs, obtained 1.9 years after starting antiretroviral therapy. These TCRs come from a woman aged 45-59 years with HIV.

The V call is TRBV6-6, the J call TRBJ2-7, with unresolved D. Between the trimmed V and J ends, which lost 2 bases and 2 bases, there was a span of 7 bases. Germline lookup yields CDR1 MNHNY and CDR2 SVGAGI (reference sequence). The CDR3 consists of 13 residues. The CDR3 protein is CASSYDGTYEQYF. Written as DNA, the CDR3 is TGTGCCAGCAGTTACGACGGAACCTACGAGCAGTACTTC.

The count of this clone is one. The chain has TRBV6-6 and TRBJ1-5, with D possibly being TRBD1 (5 bases). CDR1 and CDR2 (germline): MNHNY, SVGAGI (reference sequence). The CDR3 loop spans 13 amino acids. The CDR3 sequence: CASGVYSNQPQHF. The CDR3 DNA sequence: TGTGCATCGGGGGTTTATAGCAATCAGCCCCAGCATTTT.

This clone was counted once. The V gene is TRBV28, the J gene TRBJ2-2; D unresolved. The length of the CDR3 is 15 residues. V gave up 4 bases and J gave up 4 bases, with 13 bases separating them. Germline V CDR1 and CDR2: MDHEN, SYDVKM. CDR3 in amino acids: CASSSPVTGTGELFF. CDR3 coding DNA: TGTGCCAGCAGTTCCCCGGTAACGGGCACCGGGGAGCTGTTTTTT.

The chain couples TRBV5-5 to TRBJ2-7; D is unclear. Trimming left V 3 bases short and J 3 bases short, with 7 bases between. Per germline, CDR1 SGHKS and CDR2 YYEKEE (reference sequence). The CDR3 is 12 amino acids. The CDR3 nucleotides are TGTGCCAGCAGCTCCGGCCTCTACGAGCAGTACTTC. Translated: CASSSGLYEQYF.

The rearrangement links TRBV27 to TRBJ2-7; 7 bases match TRBD1. The CDR3 consists of 15 residues. J gave up 4 bases and V 5 bases, and 11 bases lay outside the gene matches. Germline CDR1 and CDR2: MNHEY and SMNVEV (reference sequence). The CDR3 loop reads CASSVIKGQKYEQYF. The CDR3, as DNA: TGTGCCAGCAGTGTGATCAAGGGACAGAAGTACGAGCAGTACTTC.

The chain carries TRBV4-1 and TRBJ2-7; no reliable D call. V lost 6 bases, J lost 4 bases, and 19 bases lay in between. CDR1 and CDR2 from the germline V gene are MGHRA and YSYEKL. CDR3 size: 15 residues. The CDR3 here is CASRPQTYIPYEQYF. The CDR3, as DNA: TGCGCCAGCAGACCACAGACTTACATACCTTACGAGCAGTACTTC.

This chain links TRBV7-9 with TRBJ1-2; TRBD1 is a possible D gene (5 bases). Per germline, CDR1 SEHNR and CDR2 FQNEAQ (reference sequence). Trimming stripped 1 base from V and 3 bases from J, with 12 bases between. The CDR3 has 15 residues. CDR3 loop: CASSLGAPRDYGYTF. CDR3 in DNA: TGTGCCAGCAGCTTAGGGGCTCCCAGGGACTATGGCTACACCTTC.

The chain carries TRBV4-1 and TRBJ1-1; D is ambiguous. The germline V gene has CDR1 MGHRA and CDR2 YSYEKL. The CDR3 extends over 14 amino acids. Between the trimmed V and J ends, which lost 4 bases and 5 bases, there was a span of 14 bases. The CDR3 DNA reads TGCGCCAGCAGCCTCCTTTCGGCGAGTACTGAAGCTTTCTTT. Protein: CASSLLSASTEAFF.

The gene calls are TRBV7-8 and TRBJ2-1; weak D call: TRBD2 (6 bases). Per the germline V gene, CDR1 is SGHVS and CDR2 is FQNEAQ. Between the trimmed V and J ends, which lost 0 bases and 3 bases, there was a span of 9 bases. This CDR3 is 15 amino acids long. In nucleotides, the CDR3 is TGTGCCAGCAGCTTAGCCCGGGACTTCTACAATGAGCAGTTCTTC. Protein: CASSLARDFYNEQFF.

The rearrangement links TRBV29-1 to TRBJ2-3; 14 bases fit TRBD2. Germline V gene lookup returns CDR1 SQVTM and CDR2 ANQGSEA. The CDR3 runs to 15 residues. The junction had 7 bases not matched to a gene; V was cut back by 7 bases and J by 4 bases. CDR3 DNA: TGCAGCGGAGTGGGGACTAGCGGGGGTCCAGATACGCAGTATTTT. It is translated as CSGVGTSGGPDTQYF.

V is TRBV5-4 and J is TRBJ2-5; D uncertain. Germline V CDR1 and CDR2: SGHNT, YYREEE (reference sequence). Trimming shortened V by 1 base and J by 3 bases, and 7 bases separated the two germline ends. CDR3 length equals 13 residues. CDR3 DNA: TGTGCCAGCAGCTTGAGAGGTGAAGAGACCCAGTACTTC. It encodes CASSLRGEETQYF.

This chain joins TRBV10-1 and TRBJ2-2; D ambiguous. Germline-derived CDR1 and CDR2 are WNHNN and SYGVQD (reference sequence). The CDR3 contains 14 residues. Trimming pared 5 bases from V and 6 bases from J, leaving 13 bases between. The CDR3 coding sequence is TGCGCCAGCAGTCCCCCCTCTGGGGCCGGGGAGCTGTTTTTT. Amino acid sequence: CASSPPSGAGELFF.

This rearrangement joins TRBV18 to TRBJ2-5; D gene ambiguous. This CDR3 is built from 17 residues. Germline V gene sequence: CDR1 KGHSH, CDR2 LQKENI. The V end was cut by 4 bases, the J end by 1 base, with 19 bases between. CDR3 in amino acids: CASSLTRQEIGQETQYF. CDR3 nucleotide sequence: TGTGCCAGCTCACTCACGCGGCAAGAGATTGGCCAAGAGACCCAGTACTTC.

The J gene is TRBJ1-5, the V gene TRBV19; D is unclear. Trimming removed 2 bases from V and 0 bases from J, with 17 bases in between. Germline V gene data show CDR1 as LNHDA and CDR2 as SQIVND (reference sequence). CDR3 length: 18 amino acids. The CDR3 nucleotides read TGTGCCAGTAGTATACGGCAGCTAGGAATATATAGCAATCAGCCCCAGCATTTT. It yields the protein CASSIRQLGIYSNQPQHF.

V gene TRBV6-1 combines with J gene TRBJ2-5; the D gene is possibly TRBD1 (6 bases). Germline lookup yields CDR1 MNHNS and CDR2 SASEGT. V was shortened by 7 bases and J by 4 bases, with 16 bases between the two germline ends. There are 14 residues in the CDR3. CDR3 protein: CASIHVGGRETQYF. The CDR3 DNA reads TGTGCCAGCATCCACGTAGGGGGACGAGAGACCCAGTACTTC.

In this sample, this clone turned up once. This sequence joins TRBV6-5 and TRBJ1-2; the D gene is possibly TRBD1 (5 bases). The germline V gene has CDR1 MNHEY and CDR2 SVGAGI. CDR3 length: 15 residues. The V gene lost 6 bases and the J gene lost 8 bases, with 22 bases spanning the gap. In nucleotides, the CDR3 is TGTGCCAGCAGAAGTTGGGACCAGAGATTTTGGGGCTACACCTTC. As protein: CASRSWDQRFWGYTF.

The chain couples TRBV2 to TRBJ1-5; D remains unclear. There are 15 residues in the CDR3. The germline gives CDR1 SNHLY, CDR2 FYNNEI. V dropped 1 base and J dropped 1 base, with 8 bases sitting between them. The CDR3 DNA sequence: TGTGCCAGCAGTGAAGGCAGGACCAGCAATCAGCCCCAGCATTTT. Its protein is CASSEGRTSNQPQHF.

The CDR3 bases are TGTGCCAGCAGTTCGCGGGACAGGAGGGATTATGGCTACACCTTC. Protein: CASSSRDRRDYGYTF. The V gene is TRBV6-9, the J gene TRBJ1-2, with 8 bases identical to TRBD1. CDR3 length equals 15 residues. CDR1 and CDR2 (germline): MNHGY, SVAAGI. After removal of 4 bases from V and 5 bases from J, the junction contained 9 bases not matched to a gene.